The next 32 T cell receptor beta chains were all read from a single sample in a study of blood T cell repertoires in COVID-19. This table comes from immunoSEQ multiplex PCR, and its TCRdb copy is limited to in-frame clones, with some not included. The table shows about 220,000 clones, with about four fifths occurring only once. Sequenced sample: PBMCs or T cells enriched from blood (not recorded which). The receptors here all came from a woman in her forties with acute COVID-19.

The genes are TRBV13 and TRBJ2-5; a possible D gene is TRBD2 (6 bases). Trimming took 3 bases from V and 7 from J, leaving 18 bases between them. The CDR3 spans 15 residues. CDR1 and CDR2 from the germline V gene are PRHDT and FYEKMQ (reference sequence). This CDR3 reads CASSFLGASAATQYF. CDR3 sequence (DNA): TGTGCCAGCAGCTTCCTAGGGGCTAGCGCTGCGACCCAGTACTTC. The full variable domain, rest sourced from reference TRBV13 and TRBJ2-5, is AAGVIQSPRHLIKEKRETATLKCYPIPRHDTVYWYQQGPGQDPQFLISFYEKMQSDKGSIPDRFSAQQFSDYHSELNMSSLELGDSALYFCASSFLGASAATQYFGPGTRLLVL.

The chain joins TRBV18 to TRBJ2-1; D is unresolved. The CDR3 spans 11 residues. The V and J ends lost 6 bases and 4 bases respectively, with 4 bases between them. CDR1 is KGHSH and CDR2 is LQKENI in the germline V gene. This chain's CDR3 is CASSHYNEQFF. The CDR3 DNA follows: TGTGCCAGCTCCCATTACAATGAGCAGTTCTTC.

V usage is TRBV7-2 and J usage is TRBJ1-5; weak D call: TRBD1 (6 bases). The CDR3 totals 15 residues. Germline V lookup: CDR1 SGHTA, CDR2 FQGNSA. The ends were cut back, 3 bases at V and 3 bases at J, with 12 bases in the middle. CDR3 sequence: CASSFGTTINQPQHF. The CDR3 DNA reads as TGTGCCAGCAGCTTCGGGACAACCATCAATCAGCCCCAGCATTTT. Complete variable domain (other parts from reference TRBV7-2 and TRBJ1-5): GAGVSQSPSNKVTEKGKDVELRCDPISGHTALYWYRQSLGQGLEFLIYFQGNSAPDKSGLPSDRFSAERTGGSVSTLTIQRTQQEDSAVYLCASSFGTTINQPQHFGDGTRLSIL.

This chain links TRBV6-2 or TRBV6-3 with TRBJ1-2; D is perhaps TRBD1 (6 bases). The ends were cut back, 6 bases at V and 5 bases at J, with 19 bases in the middle. The CDR3 is 15 amino acids. CDR1 and CDR2 from the germline V gene are MNHEY and SVGEGT. CDR3 coding DNA: TGTGCCAGCAGCCCATCCCACAGGGAGAAATATGGCTACACCTTC. It codes for CASSPSHREKYGYTF.

The chain uses TRBV9 and TRBJ1-3; maybe TRBD1 (5 bases). The V gene's germline CDR1 is SGDLS and CDR2 YYNGEE. V shed 3 bases and J shed 0 bases, with 13 bases lying between them. This CDR3 has 16 residues. This CDR3 reads CASSAGGMVSGNTIYF. The CDR3 DNA reads as TGTGCCAGCAGCGCGGGGGGGATGGTCTCTGGAAACACCATATATTTT.

The chain links TRBV18 to TRBJ2-3; unclear D gene. V gave up 1 base and J gave up 2 bases, with 7 bases separating them. CDR3 size: 14 residues. Germline CDR1 KGHSH, CDR2 LQKENI. CDR3 loop: CASSPRVSTDTQYF. As DNA, the CDR3 is TGTGCCAGCTCACCACGTGTCTCCACAGATACGCAGTATTTT.

CDR3 sequence (DNA): TGTGCCAGCAGCCCAATCGGGGTCCCCCTCCACTTT. This encodes CASSPIGVPLHF. V gene TRBV7-2 combines with J gene TRBJ1-6; D is unclear. Germline-derived CDR1 and CDR2 are SGHTA and FQGNSA. The CDR3 is made up of 12 amino acids. Trimming left V 5 bases short and J 13 bases short, with 12 bases between.

V is TRBV4-2 and J is TRBJ1-4; D may be TRBD1 (6 bases). Germline assignment: CDR1 LGHNA and CDR2 YNFKEQ. The CDR3 is 13 amino acids. The V end was cut by 4 bases, the J end by 8 bases, with 11 bases between. The CDR3 region has the DNA TGTGCCAGCAGCCTAACAGGGAGAGAAAAACTGTTTTTT. This gives the protein CASSLTGREKLFF.

This chain joins TRBV29-1 and TRBJ2-1; 11 nucleotides agree with TRBD1. The CDR3 has 14 residues. With 7 bases clipped from V and 9 bases from J, the junction kept 11 bases outside the gene matches. From germline, CDR1 is SQVTM and CDR2 ANQGSEA. The CDR3 region has the DNA TGCAGCGAGACTCCGGGACAGGGGGGAAGTGAGCAGTTCTTC. Its protein product is CSETPGQGGSEQFF.

This clone came up a few times. The chain combines TRBV15 with TRBJ2-2, with TRBD2 matching 7 bases. Looked up from germline, CDR1 is LNHNV and CDR2 is YYDKDF (reference sequence). CDR3 length: 14 amino acids. With 5 bases clipped from V and 5 bases from J, the junction kept 5 bases outside the gene matches. DNA for the CDR3: TGTGCCACCAGCGCGGGAGAGCGTACCGGGGAGCTGTTTTTT. Its translation is CATSAGERTGELFF.

This chain joins TRBV11-3 and TRBJ1-1; D is undetermined. Per germline, CDR1 SGHNT and CDR2 YENEEA. V lost 5 bases and J 0 bases, leaving 7 bases between the germline ends. The length of the CDR3 is 13 residues. CDR3 bases: TGTGCCAGCAGCCCGAGGTTGAACACTGAAGCTTTCTTT. Translation: CASSPRLNTEAFF.

The V call is TRBV27, the J call TRBJ1-1; 10 positions agree with TRBD1. Unmatched junction bases numbered 18, after V lost 6 bases and J lost 5 bases. CDR3 length: 18 amino acids. Looked up from germline, CDR1 is MNHEY and CDR2 is SMNVEV (reference sequence). The CDR3 coding sequence is TGTGCCAGCAGCCCGGGACAGGGGTTCGGGGAAAAAAAAACTGAAGCTTTCTTT. Its translation: CASSPGQGFGEKKTEAFF.

The gene calls are TRBV27 and TRBJ2-4; D is possibly TRBD1 (6 bases). From germline, CDR1 is MNHEY and CDR2 SMNVEV (reference sequence). The ends were cut back, 2 bases at V and 6 bases at J, with 11 bases in the middle. The CDR3 sequence is 14 residues long. CDR3 amino acids: CASSLRGSGNIQYF. CDR3 nucleotide sequence: TGTGCCAGCAGTTTAAGGGGGAGTGGAAACATTCAGTACTTC.

The V and J genes are TRBV6-5 and TRBJ1-2; 11 bases fit TRBD1. The V gene's germline CDR1 is MNHEY and CDR2 SVGAGI. The CDR3 extends over 12 amino acids. V lost 6 bases and J lost 11; bases outside the gene matches: 5. CDR3 residues: CASRAGTGGYTF. The CDR3 DNA reads as TGTGCCAGCAGGGCCGGGACAGGGGGTTACACCTTC.

This sequence joins TRBV18 and TRBJ2-7; 7 bases are a match to TRBD1. The CDR3 is 15 amino acids. The germline gives CDR1 KGHSH, CDR2 LQKENI. J gave up 1 base and V 6 bases, and 9 bases lay outside the gene matches. In DNA form, the CDR3 reads TGTGCCAGCTCCCCTACAGGGGCACTGTCCTACGAGCAGTACTTC. It encodes CASSPTGALSYEQYF. The entire variable domain, with the rest obtained from reference TRBV18 and TRBJ2-7, is as follows: NAGVMQNPRHLVRRRGQEARLRCSPMKGHSHVYWYRQLPEEGLKFMVYLQKENIIDESGMPKERFSAEFPKEGPSILRIQQVVRGDSAAYFCASSPTGALSYEQYFGPGTRLTVT.

V usage is TRBV11-2 and J usage is TRBJ2-3; D call uncertain. Germline V gives CDR1 SGHAT, CDR2 FQNNGV. This CDR3 is 14 amino acids long. V was trimmed by 0 bases and J by 2 bases, leaving 6 bases between them. In DNA form, the CDR3 reads TGTGCCAGCAGCTTAGACGGTAACACAGATACGCAGTATTTT. As protein: CASSLDGNTDTQYF.

The rearrangement links TRBV19 to TRBJ2-4, with D uncertain. Looked up from germline, CDR1 is LNHDA and CDR2 is SQIVND (reference sequence). The CDR3 extends over 15 amino acids. V was trimmed by 5 bases and J by 0 bases, leaving 11 bases between them. The CDR3 DNA sequence: TGTGCCAGTAGTGTCTCCCTCCTAGCCAAAAACATTCAGTACTTC. It specifies CASSVSLLAKNIQYF.

This clone has only one observation. The V gene is TRBV7-3, the J gene TRBJ2-1; D may be TRBD1 (7 bases). CDR1 is SGHTA and CDR2 is FQGTGA in the germline V gene. V lost 4 bases and J 6 bases, leaving 13 bases between the germline ends. The CDR3 sequence is 14 residues long. Here the CDR3 reads CASSYIQGGNEQFF. In nucleotides, the CDR3 is TGTGCCAGCAGCTATATCCAGGGGGGCAATGAGCAGTTCTTC.

V gene TRBV4-3 combines with J gene TRBJ1-3; D is perhaps TRBD1 (6 bases). The CDR3 has 13 amino acids. V shed 0 bases and J shed 11 bases, with 11 bases lying between them. CDR1 and CDR2 from the germline V gene are LGHNA and YSLEER. In nucleotides, the CDR3 is TGCGCCAGCAGCCAAGATGGGGGGGGCCCCATATATTTT. Translation gives CASSQDGGGPIYF.

The chain uses TRBV6-5 and TRBJ1-2; D perhaps matches TRBD1 (5 bases). Germline V gene lookup returns CDR1 MNHEY and CDR2 SVGAGI. Trimming stripped 6 bases from V and 4 bases from J, with 15 bases between. The CDR3 contains 14 residues. The chain's CDR3 is CASSLDSRIYGYTF. CDR3 in DNA: TGTGCCAGCAGCCTTGACAGCAGAATCTATGGCTACACCTTC.

The chain joins TRBV28 to TRBJ2-7; 8 bases agree with TRBD1. This CDR3 comprises 13 residues. V lost 3 bases and J lost 2; bases outside the gene matches: 0. The germline V gene has CDR1 MDHEN and CDR2 SYDVKM. CDR3 region: CASSLDRAYEQYF. CDR3 DNA: TGTGCCAGCAGTTTGGACAGGGCCTACGAGCAGTACTTC.

The chain joins TRBV27 to TRBJ1-5; D possibly corresponds to TRBD1 (5 bases). The germline V and J ends were trimmed by 4 bases and 6 bases, with 10 bases remaining between them. CDR1 and CDR2 from the germline V gene are MNHEY and SMNVEV (reference sequence). The CDR3 totals 13 residues. The DNA for the CDR3 is TGTGCCAGCAGTTATCAGGGCCCTCAGCCCCAGCATTTT. This gives the protein CASSYQGPQPQHF.

This chain connects TRBV3-1 (or the pseudogene TRBV3-2) to TRBJ1-5, with D perhaps matching TRBD1 (6 bases). Deletions cut 0 bases from V and 0 bases from J, with 6 bases between. Per germline, CDR1 LGHDT and CDR2 YNNKEL (reference sequence). CDR3 length: 15 residues. The CDR3 loop reads CASSQEGGSNQPQHF. The CDR3 DNA follows: TGTGCCAGCAGCCAAGAAGGGGGTAGCAATCAGCCCCAGCATTTT.

V and J are TRBV28 and TRBJ1-5; no clear D. The CDR3 spans 15 residues. Germline lookup yields CDR1 MDHEN and CDR2 SYDVKM. V gave up 5 bases and J gave up 0 bases, with 11 bases separating them. CDR3 sequence (DNA): TGTGCCAGCAGTCAAAGACAAATTAGCAATCAGCCCCAGCATTTT. This codes for CASSQRQISNQPQHF.

CDR3 loop: CASSQGQGAPPDTQYF. DNA for the CDR3: TGCGCCAGCAGCCAAGGACAGGGGGCGCCCCCAGATACGCAGTATTTT. The rearrangement joins TRBV4-3 to TRBJ2-3; 10 nucleotides match TRBD1. This CDR3 contains 16 residues. V lost 1 base, J lost 4 bases, and 5 bases stayed unmatched. Germline CDR1 is LGHNA and CDR2 is YSLEER.

The chain carries TRBV15 and TRBJ2-2; D uncertain. CDR1 is LNHNV and CDR2 is YYDKDF in the germline V gene (reference sequence). The CDR3 has 14 amino acids. V shed 1 base and J shed 5 bases, with 8 bases lying between them. CDR3 sequence reads: CATSRGEPTGELFF. CDR3 in DNA: TGTGCCACCAGCAGAGGAGAGCCGACCGGGGAGCTGTTTTTT.

This clone is a singleton in its sample. The genes are TRBV2 and TRBJ1-1; 7 nucleotides match TRBD1. This CDR3 region has 14 residues. Germline values: CDR1 SNHLY, CDR2 FYNNEI. V was pared by 6 bases and J by 0 bases, with 4 bases of the junction left unmatched. The chain's CDR3 is CASRQGGVNTEAFF. DNA for the CDR3: TGTGCCAGCAGACAAGGGGGCGTGAACACTGAAGCTTTCTTT.

This chain connects TRBV11-2 to TRBJ1-3; D is perhaps TRBD1 (5 bases). The CDR3 loop spans 15 amino acids. Trimming stripped 5 bases from V and 0 bases from J, with 11 bases between. Per the germline V gene, CDR1 is SGHAT and CDR2 is FQNNGV. CDR3 region: CASSPGLRSGNTIYF. The CDR3 nucleotides are TGTGCCAGCAGCCCAGGGCTCCGCTCTGGAAACACCATATATTTT.

The V gene is TRBV5-1, the J gene TRBJ2-3; the D gene is possibly TRBD1 (6 bases). This CDR3 is 15 amino acids long. Germline V gene lookup returns CDR1 SGHRS and CDR2 YFSETQ. Trimming stripped 5 bases from V and 2 bases from J, with 15 bases between. CDR3 amino acids: CASRRGGQTTDTQYF. The CDR3 region has the DNA TGCGCCAGCAGAAGAGGGGGTCAGACCACAGATACGCAGTATTTT.

The rearrangement joins TRBV19 to TRBJ2-5; 9 bases line up with TRBD1. Per the germline V gene, CDR1 is LNHDA and CDR2 is SQIVND (reference sequence). V lost 3 bases and J lost 4; bases outside the gene matches: 3. CDR3 size: 14 residues. For the CDR3, the DNA is TGTGCCAGTAGTATTGGGACAGGGCTAGAGACCCAGTACTTC. Its protein is CASSIGTGLETQYF.

The genes are TRBV3-1 (or the pseudogene TRBV3-2) and TRBJ1-3, with unresolved D. This CDR3 region has 12 residues. Germline values: CDR1 LGHDT, CDR2 YNNKEL (reference sequence). With 5 bases removed from V and 4 bases from J, the gap between germline ends came to 6 bases. The CDR3 DNA sequence: TGTGCCAGCAGCGGAGGGGGAAACACCATATATTTT. Protein: CASSGGGNTIYF.

J is TRBJ2-7 and V is TRBV5-1, with 11 bases matching TRBD1. J gave up 4 bases and V 3 bases, and 9 bases lay outside the gene matches. The CDR3 consists of 16 residues. Germline lookup yields CDR1 SGHRS and CDR2 YFSETQ. CDR3 region: CASSSGGQGGPYEQYF. CDR3 coding DNA: TGCGCCAGCAGCTCCGGGGGACAGGGGGGCCCTTACGAGCAGTACTTC.